Listed here are 21 T cell receptor beta chains from one sample, sequenced in a study of T cell responses to AZD1222 COVID-19 vaccine. Some clones are missing from TCRdb's copy, which holds only in-frame ones; the method was immunoSEQ multiplex PCR. Altogether 25,000 to 30,000 clones are present, around 93% being singletons, with the ten largest covering 6.5% to 9.5%. The sequencing here drew on peripheral blood, taken 28 days after the second AZD1222 dose. The receptors stem from an adult who received the AZD1222 COVID-19 vaccine.

This clone appeared once. The chain carries TRBV28 and TRBJ1-6; D gene uncertain. Germline CDR1 and CDR2: MDHEN and SYDVKM. The CDR3 consists of 12 residues. V dropped 3 bases and J dropped 7 bases, with 4 bases sitting between them. In DNA form, the CDR3 reads TGTGCCAGCAGTTTGGCCAATTCACCCCTCCACTTT. Amino acids: CASSLANSPLHF.

The CDR3 loop reads CASSLTASGNNEQFF. As DNA, the CDR3 is TGTGCCAGCAGCTTAACGGCTAGCGGAAACAATGAGCAGTTCTTC. The V call is TRBV7-3, the J call TRBJ2-1, with 7 positions matching TRBD2. J was trimmed by 5 bases and V by 0 bases; bases with no gene match: 4. CDR3 length: 15 residues. Germline loops: CDR1 SGHTA, CDR2 FQGTGA.

The chain uses TRBV5-1 and TRBJ1-4; D remains unclear. Germline CDR1 and CDR2: SGHRS and YFSETQ. Trimming removed 0 bases from V and 8 bases from J, with 14 bases in between. This CDR3 region has 15 residues. The CDR3 region has the DNA TGCGCCAGCAGCTTGGCCCCAGGTTCAATAGAAAAACTGTTTTTT. As protein: CASSLAPGSIEKLFF.

The chain uses TRBV5-1 and TRBJ1-6, with a tentative D call TRBD1 (5 bases). Germline V CDR1 and CDR2: SGHRS, YFSETQ. The CDR3 runs to 15 residues. The ends were cut back, 0 bases at V and 8 bases at J, with 12 bases in the middle. CDR3 protein: CASSLVRGVYSPLHF. The CDR3 DNA follows: TGCGCCAGCAGCTTGGTTCGGGGGGTTTATTCACCCCTCCACTTT.

The genes are TRBV19 and TRBJ2-1; 13 bases map to TRBD2. Trimming took 5 bases from V and 3 from J; bases not matched to a gene: 4. The V gene's germline CDR1 is LNHDA and CDR2 SQIVND (reference sequence). This CDR3 comprises 16 residues. The CDR3 sequence: CASSGLAGVYYNEQFF. CDR3 nucleotides: TGTGCCAGTAGTGGACTAGCGGGAGTGTACTACAATGAGCAGTTCTTC.

The chain uses TRBV6-5 and TRBJ2-1; D remains unclear. The CDR3 sequence is 13 residues long. V was trimmed by 8 bases and J by 4 bases, leaving 12 bases between them. Germline V CDR1 and CDR2: MNHEY, SVGAGI. The CDR3 sequence: CASRTELYNEQFF. CDR3 nucleotides: TGTGCCAGCCGAACAGAGTTATACAATGAGCAGTTCTTC.

This clone showed up just once. V gene TRBV4-1 combines with J gene TRBJ2-1, with 12 bases identical to TRBD1. V lost 4 bases, J lost 10 bases, and 11 bases stayed unmatched. Germline V lookup: CDR1 MGHRA, CDR2 YSYEKL. CDR3 length: 16 amino acids. As DNA, the CDR3 is TGCGCCAGCAGCCGCTTACCGGGACAGGGGGCGGGGGAGCAGTTCTTC. Residues: CASSRLPGQGAGEQFF.

The chain carries TRBV28 and TRBJ1-2, with D unresolved. This CDR3 contains 14 residues. The V end was cut by 5 bases, the J end by 7 bases, with 17 bases between. The germline CDR1 and CDR2 sequences are MDHEN and SYDVKM. The CDR3 region has the DNA TGTGCCAGCAGTCGTTCGAATATAGAGGTTGGCTACACCTTC. Protein product: CASSRSNIEVGYTF.

This clone has more than one count but fewer than ten. This chain connects TRBV5-1 to TRBJ1-1; D is perhaps TRBD1 (6 bases). With 1 base removed from V and 3 bases from J, the gap between germline ends came to 10 bases. Germline loops: CDR1 SGHRS, CDR2 YFSETQ. CDR3 length: 14 residues. CDR3 protein: CASSLWGGDTEAFF. The CDR3, as DNA: TGCGCCAGCAGCTTGTGGGGGGGCGACACTGAAGCTTTCTTT.

The rearrangement links TRBV18 to TRBJ1-1; the D gene is possibly TRBD1 (5 bases). V dropped 2 bases and J dropped 4 bases, with 11 bases sitting between them. CDR3 size: 14 residues. Germline V gives CDR1 KGHSH, CDR2 LQKENI. CDR3 DNA: TGTGCCAGCTCACCATCGGGGGATCTCACTGAAGCTTTCTTT. Translation gives CASSPSGDLTEAFF.

This clone has only a few counts. This rearrangement joins TRBV4-2 to TRBJ2-7; no clear D. The length of the CDR3 is 13 residues. Germline CDR1 reads LGHNA; CDR2 reads YNFKEQ. Trimming took 4 bases from V and 1 from J, leaving 8 bases between them. The CDR3 coding sequence is TGTGCCAGCAGCCTAGGGCCATCCTACGAGCAGTACTTC. This sequence encodes CASSLGPSYEQYF.

The rearrangement joins TRBV10-3 to TRBJ2-4; TRBD1 is a possible D gene (5 bases). The V end was cut by 0 bases, the J end by 8 bases, with 11 bases between. The germline V gene has CDR1 ENHRY and CDR2 SYGVKD. The CDR3 spans 14 residues. This chain's CDR3 is CAISESKGADIQYF. For the CDR3, the DNA is TGTGCCATCAGTGAGTCTAAAGGGGCGGACATTCAGTACTTC.

The V and J genes are TRBV21-1 and TRBJ2-1; the table names TRBD2, a call not compared with the DNA. TRBV21-1 is an annotated pseudogene. This CDR3 comprises 17 residues. The CDR3 nucleotides are TGTGCCAGCAGCAGTCCTAGCGGGAGTACGACCTACAATGAGCAGTTCTTC. Encoded protein: CASSSPSGSTTYNEQFF.

V is TRBV11-2 and J is TRBJ1-2; D gene uncertain. CDR3 size: 12 residues. CDR1 is SGHAT and CDR2 is FQNNGV in the germline V gene. Deletions cut 5 bases from V and 8 bases from J, with 12 bases between. CDR3 coding DNA: TGTGCCAGCAGCAAGGCCATCGGCGGCTACACCTTC. This gives the protein CASSKAIGGYTF.

This clone was seen only once. The CDR3 loop reads CATSRDLAGYNEQFF. The CDR3 DNA reads as TGTGCCACCAGCAGGGACCTAGCGGGTTACAATGAGCAGTTCTTC. J is TRBJ2-1 and V is TRBV15; 8 bases agree with TRBD2. The CDR3 extends over 15 amino acids. Trimming cost V 3 bases and J 4 bases; bases outside gene matches: 5. Germline assignment: CDR1 LNHNV and CDR2 YYDKDF (reference sequence).

The chain is built from TRBV5-1 and TRBJ2-7, with D possibly being TRBD2 (6 bases). The CDR3 consists of 14 residues. In germline, CDR1 is SGHRS, CDR2 YFSETQ. The ends were cut back, 2 bases at V and 1 base at J, with 10 bases in the middle. CDR3 nucleotide sequence: TGCGCCAGCAGCTTCGGGACTTTTTCCTACGAGCAGTACTTC. Amino acids: CASSFGTFSYEQYF.

This chain links TRBV10-3 with TRBJ1-2; 8 nucleotides line up with TRBD1. Germline V CDR1 and CDR2: ENHRY, SYGVKD. J was trimmed by 7 bases and V by 8 bases; bases with no gene match: 9. The length of the CDR3 is 13 residues. The CDR3 DNA reads as TGTGCCATCTCCCCGGACAGGGTAGGTGGCTACACCTTC. Its translation: CAISPDRVGGYTF.

V and J are TRBV5-6 and TRBJ2-3; tentatively, D is TRBD1 (6 bases). Germline CDR1 reads SGHDT; CDR2 reads YYEEEE. Trimming cost V 6 bases and J 2 bases, with 10 bases left between them. The CDR3 has 13 residues. CDR3 nucleotide sequence: TGTGCCAGCACCCCAGGGGCCACAGATACGCAGTATTTT. Translating gives CASTPGATDTQYF.

The V call is TRBV19, the J call TRBJ1-2; no clear D. CDR3 size: 13 residues. Between the trimmed V and J ends, which lost 4 bases and 1 base, there was a span of 7 bases. Looked up from germline, CDR1 is LNHDA and CDR2 is SQIVND (reference sequence). As DNA, the CDR3 is TGTGCCAGTAGTACTAACTATAACTATGGCTACACCTTC. Translation gives CASSTNYNYGYTF.

The genes are TRBV28 and TRBJ1-4; possibly TRBD1 for D (5 bases). V was clipped by 6 bases and J by 2 bases, with 13 bases between them. CDR1 and CDR2 (germline): MDHEN, SYDVKM. CDR3 length: 15 residues. The CDR3 region has the DNA TGTGCCAGCAGGGACGGGGGAGCGACTAATGAAAAACTGTTTTTT. It is translated as CASRDGGATNEKLFF.

The chain couples TRBV5-1 to TRBJ1-5; 9 bases map to TRBD1. CDR1 is SGHRS and CDR2 is YFSETQ in the germline V gene. The CDR3 loop spans 14 amino acids. V trimming: 4 bases; J trimming: 7 bases; junction bases outside the gene matches: 6. CDR3 loop: CASSPGQGNQPQHF. The CDR3 DNA reads as TGCGCCAGCAGCCCGGGACAGGGTAACCAGCCCCAGCATTTT.